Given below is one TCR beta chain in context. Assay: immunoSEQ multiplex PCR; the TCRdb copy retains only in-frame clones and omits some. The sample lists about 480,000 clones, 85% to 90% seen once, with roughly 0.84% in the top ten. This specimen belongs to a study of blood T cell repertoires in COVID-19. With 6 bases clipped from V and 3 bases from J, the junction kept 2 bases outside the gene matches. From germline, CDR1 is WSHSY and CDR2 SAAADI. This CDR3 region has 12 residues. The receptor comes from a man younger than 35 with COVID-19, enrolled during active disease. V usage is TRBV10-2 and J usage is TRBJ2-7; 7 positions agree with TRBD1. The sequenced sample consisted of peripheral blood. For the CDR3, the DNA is TGCGCCAGCAGCGGACAGGTCTACGAGCAGTACTTC. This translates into CASSGQVYEQYF.